These 17 T cell receptor beta chains came from one sample sequenced in a study of blood T cell repertoires in COVID-19. Profiled with immunoSEQ multiplex PCR; TCRdb holds only in-frame clones, not every one. The sample gives about 220,000 clones, roughly four fifths of which show up once; over 14% is in the top ten. Sequenced material: PBMCs or T cells enriched from blood (not recorded which). The source is a man in his forties or fifties who had recovered from COVID-19.

This sequence joins TRBV25-1 and TRBJ1-5; TRBD1 matches at 7 bases. Germline trimming cut 5 bases from V and 5 bases from J; bases unmatched to any gene: 12. The CDR3 runs 16 residues. CDR1 and CDR2 from the germline V gene are MGHDK and SYGVNS. In DNA, the CDR3 is TGTGCCAGCAGTAATTCCCGGGACAGCTTTGATCAGCCCCAGCATTTT. Translated, it gives CASSNSRDSFDQPQHF.

The CDR3: CASSLSAGVAYEQYF. CDR3 nucleotide sequence: TGTGCCAGCAGTTTATCTGCAGGGGTCGCCTACGAGCAGTACTTC. This chain links TRBV27 with TRBJ2-7, with TRBD1 as a possible D gene (6 bases). Germline assignment: CDR1 MNHEY and CDR2 SMNVEV (reference sequence). The CDR3 loop spans 15 amino acids. Trimming took 0 bases from V and 2 from J, leaving 11 bases between them.

The V gene is TRBV23-1, the J gene TRBJ2-3; no clear D gene. TRBV23-1 is an ORF, with its function uncertain. The germline V and J ends were trimmed by 5 bases and 2 bases, with 5 bases remaining between them. The CDR3 sequence is 12 residues long. The CDR3 protein is CASSADTDTQYF. The CDR3 bases are TGCGCCAGCAGTGCGGACACAGATACGCAGTATTTT.

The chain joins TRBV9 to TRBJ2-3, with 9 bases identical to TRBD1. CDR3 size: 15 residues. V shed 5 bases and J 1 base; nucleotides not matched to a gene: 5. Germline V gene data show CDR1 as SGDLS and CDR2 as YYNGEE. For the CDR3, the DNA is TGTGCCAGCAGACCCCGGGACAGGGGCACAGATACGCAGTATTTT. Protein sequence: CASRPRDRGTDTQYF.

This clone was observed a few times. Here the CDR3 reads CASSAGQRAGELFF. CDR3 sequence (DNA): TGTGCCAGCAGCGCGGGACAGAGGGCCGGGGAGCTGTTTTTT. The genes are TRBV9 and TRBJ2-2, with TRBD1 matching 7 bases. The CDR3 loop spans 14 amino acids. V dropped 3 bases and J dropped 6; count of bases not matched to a gene: 5. CDR1 is SGDLS, CDR2 YYNGEE, per germline.

This chain links TRBV3-1 (or the pseudogene TRBV3-2) with TRBJ2-5; 9 bases are shared with TRBD2. V was pared by 4 bases and J by 4 bases, with 10 bases of the junction left unmatched. Per germline, CDR1 LGHDT and CDR2 YNNKEL (reference sequence). This CDR3 is 16 amino acids long. CDR3: CASSLQGLALTETQYF. The CDR3 region has the DNA TGTGCCAGCAGCCTCCAAGGACTAGCGCTAACAGAGACCCAGTACTTC.

The CDR3 reads CASSDRQGRGEQYF. As DNA, the CDR3 is TGTGCCAGCAGTGACCGACAGGGGAGGGGAGAGCAGTACTTC. The chain carries TRBV6-1 and TRBJ2-7, with TRBD1 as a possible D gene (8 bases). The CDR3 has 14 residues. V was pared by 3 bases and J by 7 bases, with 16 bases between. CDR1 is MNHNS, CDR2 SASEGT, per germline.

This chain links TRBV7-3 with TRBJ2-7; D uncertain. The CDR3 length is 14 residues. With 2 bases removed from V and 5 bases from J, the gap between germline ends came to 13 bases. Germline assignment: CDR1 SGHTA and CDR2 FQGTGA. CDR3 region: CASSLGPAENEQYF. The CDR3 nucleotides are TGTGCCAGCAGCTTAGGGCCCGCTGAGAACGAGCAGTACTTC.

This clone was observed a handful of times. V usage is TRBV7-7 and J usage is TRBJ2-1; TRBD2 agrees at 11 bases. Per germline, CDR1 SSHAT and CDR2 FNYEAQ (reference sequence). Germline trimming cut 2 bases from V and 10 bases from J; bases unmatched to any gene: 7. CDR3 size: 15 residues. The chain's CDR3 is CASSLFTSGGGEQFF. CDR3 DNA: TGTGCCAGCAGCTTATTCACTAGCGGGGGAGGGGAGCAGTTCTTC. The whole variable domain, filled in from reference TRBV7-7 and TRBJ2-1, reads GAGVSQSPRYKVTKRGQDVTLRCDPISSHATLYWYQQALGQGPEFLTYFNYEAQPDKSGLPSDRFSAERPEGSISTLTIQRTEQRDSAMYRCASSLFTSGGGEQFFGPGTRLTVL.

This rearrangement joins TRBV28 to TRBJ1-3, with a weak D call TRBD1 (6 bases). Between the trimmed V and J ends, which lost 4 bases and 6 bases, there was a span of 10 bases. There are 13 residues in the CDR3. Germline-derived CDR1 and CDR2 are MDHEN and SYDVKM. CDR3 in amino acids: CASSSGGENTIYF. The CDR3 nucleotides read TGTGCCAGCAGTTCTGGGGGCGAAAACACCATATATTTT.

The chain couples TRBV15 to TRBJ2-1; 8 nucleotides agree with TRBD2. In germline, CDR1 is LNHNV, CDR2 YYDKDF (reference sequence). This CDR3 is built from 15 residues. V gave up 1 base and J gave up 10 bases; unmatched junction bases: 9. The CDR3, as DNA: TGTGCCACCAGCAGAGTGGATAGCGGGATTCGGGAGCAGTTCTTC. This sequence encodes CATSRVDSGIREQFF. Full variable domain (outside the CDR3, taken from reference TRBV15 and TRBJ2-1): DAMVIQNPRYQVTQFGKPVTLSCSQTLNHNVMYWYQQKSSQAPKLLFHYYDKDFNNEADTPDNFQSRRPNTSFCFLDIRSPGLGDTAMYLCATSRVDSGIREQFFGPGTRLTVL.

The chain recombines TRBV11-2 with TRBJ2-3; the D gene is possibly TRBD2 (6 bases). The germline CDR1 and CDR2 sequences are SGHAT and FQNNGV. V was pared by 3 bases and J by 9 bases, with 10 bases between. The CDR3 loop spans 12 amino acids. This CDR3 is CASSLGRDTQYF. DNA for the CDR3: TGTGCCAGCAGCTTGGGGCGGGACACGCAGTATTTT. The variable domain in full, with the rest retrieved from reference TRBV11-2 and TRBJ2-3, is EAGVAQSPRYKIIEKRQSVAFWCNPISGHATLYWYQQILGQGPKLLIQFQNNGVVDDSQLPKDRFSAERLKGVDSTLKIQPAKLEDSAVYLCASSLGRDTQYFGPGTRLTVL.

The CDR3, as DNA: TGTGCCAGCAGCACTTACAATGAGCAGTTCTTC. The encoded protein is CASSTYNEQFF. This sequence joins TRBV9 and TRBJ2-1; D remains unclear. V was shortened by 4 bases and J by 4 bases, with 3 bases between the two germline ends. Germline V gene data show CDR1 as SGDLS and CDR2 as YYNGEE. The CDR3 runs to 11 residues.

The chain is built from TRBV28 and TRBJ1-1; D is possibly TRBD1 (5 bases). The CDR3 contains 12 residues. The germline gives CDR1 MDHEN, CDR2 SYDVKM. Written as DNA, the CDR3 is TGTGCAGGCGGGGGGGTGAACACTGAAGCTTTCTTT. The encoded protein is CAGGGVNTEAFF.

The V call is TRBV9, the J call TRBJ2-2, with D possibly TRBD2 on 6 matching bases. The CDR3 contains 14 residues. Germline values: CDR1 SGDLS, CDR2 YYNGEE. V was pared by 4 bases and J by 7 bases, with 14 bases between. CDR3 in amino acids: CASSPSQGGGELFF. For the CDR3, the DNA is TGTGCCAGCAGCCCGAGCCAGGGAGGCGGGGAGCTGTTTTTT.

The J gene is TRBJ2-3, the V gene TRBV4-3; the match to TRBD1 covers 8 bases. J was trimmed by 5 bases and V by 3 bases; bases with no gene match: 7. Germline CDR1 reads LGHNA; CDR2 reads YSLEER. This CDR3 comprises 15 residues. The CDR3 here is CASSHLGQAEDTQYF. CDR3 in DNA: TGCGCCAGCAGCCACTTGGGACAGGCAGAAGATACGCAGTATTTT.

The chain carries TRBV14 and TRBJ1-1, with D uncertain. From germline, CDR1 is SGHDN and CDR2 FVKESK. V was clipped by 3 bases and J by 7 bases, with 15 bases between them. The CDR3 extends over 14 amino acids. CDR3 coding DNA: TGTGCCAGCAGCCATCGGACTTCTCGCCGTGAAGCTTTCTTT. Encoded protein: CASSHRTSRREAFF.